The TCR beta chain described here comes from a study of blood T cell repertoires in COVID-19. Whole-study context: The United States, Italy and Spain supplied acute and convalescent COVID-19 samples. From T cells, B-cell-depleted T cells, or PBMCs came the material, which was cDNA or gDNA.

The CDR3 length is 16 residues. Losses at the gene ends were 5 bases for V and 7 bases for J; bases not matched to a gene: 8. Germline loops: CDR1 SGHTA, CDR2 FQGNSA. Original analysis: Amplification from reference gene primers served as the basis for estimated nucleated cell counts. The assay was immunoSEQ multiplex PCR, and TCRdb's table has in-frame clones only and misses some. The V and J calls and the clone size are those of that table, but D and trimming were determined from the DNA. The sample lists 100,000 to 150,000 clones, approximately 90% occurring once. This TCR was recovered from a man aged 65-85 years with active COVID-19. The specimen sequenced was peripheral blood. The rearrangement links TRBV7-2 to TRBJ2-7; TRBD2 matches at 16 bases. DNA of the CDR3: TGTGCCAGCAGCCAGGGACTAGCGGGAGGGCAAAGGGAGCAGTACTTC. Protein sequence: CASSQGLAGGQREQYF.